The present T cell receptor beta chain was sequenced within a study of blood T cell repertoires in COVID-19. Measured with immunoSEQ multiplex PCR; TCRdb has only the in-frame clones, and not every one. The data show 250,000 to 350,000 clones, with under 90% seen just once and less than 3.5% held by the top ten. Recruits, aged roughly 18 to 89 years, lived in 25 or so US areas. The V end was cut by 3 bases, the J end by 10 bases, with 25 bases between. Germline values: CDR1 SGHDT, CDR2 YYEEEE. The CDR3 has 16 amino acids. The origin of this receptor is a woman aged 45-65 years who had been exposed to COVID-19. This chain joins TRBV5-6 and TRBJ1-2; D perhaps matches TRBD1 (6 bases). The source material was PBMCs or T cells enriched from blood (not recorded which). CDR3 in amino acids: CASSWQAYRDTINYTF. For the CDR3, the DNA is TGTGCCAGCAGCTGGCAGGCCTACCGGGACACTATTAACTACACCTTC. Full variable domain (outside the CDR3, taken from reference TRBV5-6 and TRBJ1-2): DAGVTQSPTHLIKTRGQQVTLRCSPKSGHDTVSWYQQALGQGPQFIFQYYEEEERQRGNFPDRFSGHQFPNYSSELNVNALLLGDSALYLCASSWQAYRDTINYTFGSGTRLTVV.